The 8 T cell receptor beta chains below come from one sample, sequenced in a study of blood T cells in healthy people across ages. It was with a sample-barcoded 5' primer and a J-beta primer mix that a second PCR of about 7 to 12 cycles was run. TCRdb called the 5' RACE reads again in MiXCR, with one record for every CDR3 protein. The top ten clones hold roughly 7.7% of a sample with about 1.5 million distinct CDR3 sequences, approximately 38% of them seen once. Input material: blood. These receptor sequences come from a woman in her late teens or twenties in good health.

This chain links TRBV6-1 with TRBJ2-7; 8 bases are a match to TRBD1. This CDR3 is 15 amino acids long. V shed 5 bases, J shed 0 bases, and the junction held 6 bases outside the gene matches. CDR1 is MNHNS, CDR2 SASEGT, per germline. CDR3 sequence: CASSPRQGFSYEQYF. CDR3 DNA: TGTGCCAGCAGTCCCCGACAGGGGTTCTCCTACGAGCAGTACTTC.

The gene calls are TRBV20-1 and TRBJ2-3, with D perhaps matching TRBD1 or TRBD2 (5 bases each). CDR3 length: 17 residues. Germline CDR1 and CDR2: DFQATT and SNEGSKA (reference sequence). V was clipped by 3 bases and J by 3 bases, with 22 bases between them. Written as DNA, the CDR3 is TGCAGTGCTAGGGGGGAGATGGTCAGGCGTGGTACAGATACGCAGTATTTT. The encoded protein is CSARGEMVRRGTDTQYF.

The chain uses TRBV28 and TRBJ1-2, with D tentatively TRBD1 (6 bases). Germline V gives CDR1 MDHEN, CDR2 SYDVKM. V gave up 5 bases and J gave up 13 bases, with 17 bases separating them. The CDR3 is 12 residues long. CDR3 sequence: CASSPGASRATF. The CDR3 DNA reads TGTGCCAGCAGTCCGGGGGCCTCCCGTGCCACCTTC.

In its sample, this clonotype was seen a few times. The chain joins TRBV29-1 to TRBJ2-7; a weak D match, TRBD1 (6 bases). The V gene lost 0 bases and the J gene lost 5 bases, with 17 bases spanning the gap. The CDR3 contains 15 residues. Germline V gene data show CDR1 as SQVTM and CDR2 as ANQGSEA. The chain's CDR3 is CSVEEDRGGRDEQYF. The CDR3 DNA is TGCAGCGTTGAAGAGGACAGAGGGGGTAGGGACGAGCAGTACTTC.

This clonotype appeared a few times. The CDR3 sequence is CSVVGGQGIETQYF. The CDR3 DNA sequence: TGCAGCGTTGTTGGGGGGCAGGGGATTGAGACCCAGTACTTC. The chain combines TRBV29-1 with TRBJ2-5; D possibly matches TRBD1 or TRBD2 (6 bases each). Germline V gene lookup returns CDR1 SQVTM and CDR2 ANQGSEA. CDR3 length: 14 amino acids. V lost 4 bases, J lost 5 bases, and 17 bases lay in between.

This clonotype appeared many times. The genes are TRBV10-3 and TRBJ2-7, with D possibly matching TRBD2 (5 bases). Germline-derived CDR1 and CDR2 are ENHRY and SYGVKD. CDR3 length equals 16 residues. V was shortened by 2 bases and J by 3 bases, with 17 bases between the two germline ends. The CDR3 coding sequence is TGTGCCATCAGTGAGCGCGACGTGCAGGCGGGCTACGAGCAGTACTTC. The encoded protein is CAISERDVQAGYEQYF.

V is TRBV27 and J is TRBJ2-5; the D gene is possibly TRBD2 (5 bases). Trimming removed 5 bases at V and 11 bases at J, with 12 bases between. This CDR3 has 11 amino acids. Germline V lookup: CDR1 MNHEY, CDR2 SMNVEV (reference sequence). The CDR3 loop reads CASSIRGIQYF. CDR3 sequence (DNA): TGTGCCAGCAGTATCCGAGGGATACAGTACTTC.

This clonotype was recorded many times. The chain uses TRBV29-1 and TRBJ2-7; TRBD2 matches at 9 bases. V was pared by 5 bases and J by 7 bases, with 9 bases of the junction left unmatched. Germline CDR1 reads SQVTM; CDR2 reads ANQGSEA. The CDR3 sequence is 13 residues long. The CDR3 is CSVKTSGWSEQYF. In DNA form, the CDR3 reads TGCAGCGTTAAAACTAGCGGGTGGAGTGAGCAGTACTTC.